Listed below are T cell receptor beta chains from one sample, sequenced in a study of T cell changes during pregnancy in multiple sclerosis. Libraries were prepared by immunoSEQ multiplex PCR; TCRdb keeps only in-frame clonotypes and omits some of them. This sample carries fewer than 90,000 clones, approximately 92% of them seen once, and the ten largest clones take more than 0.9%. The sample consisted of peripheral blood, taken in the first trimester of pregnancy. The receptors derive from a female donor with multiple sclerosis, enrolled in a pregnancy study. Each CDR3 is given with its conserved first and last residue. The order of the fields is CDR3 protein, CDR3 DNA, clone size, CDR3 length, J gene, D gene, V gene. D genes are given only for firm matches. Clone size is given for some rows only: seen once, a few or many times, or a class if the clone is expanded.

CASSSSLGPGANVLTF	TGCGCCAGCAGCAGCAGTCTGGGCCCCGGGGCCAACGTCCTGACTTTC	-	16	TRBJ2-6	-	TRBV5-1
CASSQGTGRHSPLHF	TGCGCCAGCAGCCAAGGAACAGGGAGACACTCACCCCTCCACTTT	-	15	TRBJ1-6	-	TRBV4-3
CASSILQGNTEAFF	TGTGCCAGCAGCATCCTCCAGGGGAACACTGAAGCTTTCTTT	-	14	TRBJ1-1	-	TRBV7-2
CASSPSQPGQGNAEQYF	TGTGCCAGCAGTCCCTCCCAACCGGGACAGGGAAACGCCGAGCAGTACTTC	-	17	TRBJ2-7	TRBD1	TRBV28
CASSQGRDRLYEQYF	TGTGCCAGCAGCCAAGGCCGGGACAGGTTATACGAGCAGTACTTC	-	15	TRBJ2-7	TRBD1	TRBV14
CASSLTVVTQYF	TGTGCCAGCAGCCTTACGGTTGTTACGCAGTATTTT	-	12	TRBJ2-3	-	TRBV14
CASLTNLAGEGAPGELFF	TGTGCCAGTTTAACGAACCTAGCGGGAGAGGGAGCACCCGGGGAGCTGTTTTTT	-	18	TRBJ2-2	TRBD2	TRBV19
CASSVAPGWARGTEAFF	TGTGCCAGCAGCGTAGCCCCCGGTTGGGCGCGGGGCACTGAAGCTTTCTTT	-	17	TRBJ1-1	-	TRBV9
CASSGLAGVGYEQYF	TGTGCCAGCAGTGGACTAGCGGGAGTGGGGTACGAGCAGTACTTC	-	15	TRBJ2-7	TRBD2	TRBV28
CASSYPTGGIYEQYF	TGTGCCAGCAGTTACCCCACAGGGGGCATCTACGAGCAGTACTTC	-	15	TRBJ2-7	TRBD1	TRBV6-5
CASSYESGLGNTIYF	TGTGCCAGCAGTTATGAGTCGGGTTTGGGAAACACCATATATTTT	-	15	TRBJ1-3	-	TRBV6-5
CSVDLAGEGQGQETQYF	TGCAGCGTTGACTTGGCGGGAGAGGGTCAAGGACAAGAGACCCAGTACTTC	-	17	TRBJ2-5	TRBD2	TRBV29-1
CASSESNRGFEQYF	TGTGCCAGCAGTGAATCTAACCGAGGATTTGAGCAGTACTTC	-	14	TRBJ2-7	-	TRBV25-1
CASSNIAGGVYGYTF	TGTGCCAGCAGTAACATAGCAGGGGGCGTCTATGGCTACACCTTC	-	15	TRBJ1-2	TRBD1	TRBV2
CASSLASRVHEQYF	TGCGCCAGCAGCTTGGCATCCAGGGTCCACGAGCAGTACTTC	-	14	TRBJ2-7	-	TRBV5-1
CASSWGQGAGGELFF	TGTGCCAGCAGCTGGGGACAGGGGGCTGGCGGGGAGCTGTTTTTT	-	15	TRBJ2-2	TRBD1	TRBV7-3
CAISDVTGYGYTF	TGTGCCATCAGTGATGTAACAGGGTATGGCTACACCTTC	-	13	TRBJ1-2	-	TRBV10-3
CASSPGDRVGPEAFF	TGCGCCAGCAGCCCCGGGGACAGGGTGGGCCCTGAAGCTTTCTTT	-	15	TRBJ1-1	TRBD1	TRBV4-3
CASIIRGRGSGYTF	TGTGCCAGCATTATTCGAGGCAGGGGGTCGGGCTACACCTTC	-	14	TRBJ1-2	TRBD1	TRBV28
CASSAGTGITGELFF	TGCGCCAGCAGTGCCGGGACAGGGATCACCGGGGAGCTGTTTTTT	-	15	TRBJ2-2	TRBD1	TRBV5-1
CASSQSVDGALLFF	TGTGCCAGCAGTCAATCTGTTGACGGAGCTCTACTGTTTTTT	-	14	TRBJ1-4	-	TRBV2
CASSPGDSDLRVLDF	TGTGCCAGCAGCCCCGGGGACAGCGATCTGCGAGTGCTGGACTTC	-	15	TRBJ2-7	TRBD1	TRBV7-9
CASSVGTSSDEQFF	TGTGCCAGCAGCGTAGGGACTAGCTCCGATGAGCAGTTCTTC	-	14	TRBJ2-1	TRBD2	TRBV9
CASSPRDRRSGNYGYTF	TGCGCCAGCAGCCCCCGGGACAGACGGAGTGGGAACTATGGCTACACCTTC	-	17	TRBJ1-2	TRBD1	TRBV5-1
CASSYSDSRTDTQYF	TGTGCCAGCAGTTACTCAGACAGCCGCACAGATACGCAGTATTTT	-	15	TRBJ2-3	-	TRBV6-6
CASSLAEYNEQFF	TGTGCCAGCAGTTTGGCGGAATACAATGAGCAGTTCTTC	-	13	TRBJ2-1	-	TRBV27
CASSQDLSGGGDSSQPQHF	TGTGCCAGCAGCCAAGATTTGTCGGGGGGTGGGGATAGTAGTCAGCCCCAGCATTTT	-	19	TRBJ1-5	-	TRBV4-2
CASSMTRIAGDTSLRKNEQFF	TGCGCCAGCAGCATGACGCGAATTGCAGGGGACACATCATTAAGAAAGAATGAGCAGTTCTTC	-	21	TRBJ2-1	-	TRBV5-1
CASSLEGGWVSYEQYF	TGCGCCAGCAGCTTGGAAGGGGGCTGGGTGTCCTACGAGCAGTACTTC	-	16	TRBJ2-7	TRBD1	TRBV5-1
CASSPGGGKNYGYTF	TGTGCCAGCAGCCCTGGCGGGGGGAAGAACTATGGCTACACCTTC	-	15	TRBJ1-2	-	TRBV7-3
CATSRETGKTYEQYF	TGTGCCACCAGCAGAGAGACAGGGAAAACCTACGAGCAGTACTTC	-	15	TRBJ2-7	TRBD1	TRBV15
CASSQRTSEGTDTQYF	TGTGCCAGCAGTCAGCGGACTAGCGAAGGCACAGATACGCAGTATTTT	-	16	TRBJ2-3	TRBD2	TRBV11-3
CASKFTGGGYGYTF	TGTGCCAGCAAATTCACAGGGGGCGGGTATGGCTACACCTTC	-	14	TRBJ1-2	TRBD1	TRBV6-1
CASRVRVLNTEAFF	TGCGCCAGCCGGGTCAGGGTCCTGAACACTGAAGCTTTCTTT	-	14	TRBJ1-1	-	TRBV4-1
CASSLWAGSEQYF	TGTGCCAGCAGCTTGTGGGCAGGCAGCGAGCAGTACTTC	-	13	TRBJ2-7	-	TRBV5-4
CASSSGLAGGDEQFF	TGCGCCAGCAGCTCGGGACTAGCGGGAGGTGATGAGCAGTTCTTC	-	15	TRBJ2-1	TRBD2	TRBV5-1
CASTGQGGSPLHF	TGTGCCAGCACCGGACAGGGAGGGTCACCCCTCCACTTT	few	13	TRBJ1-6	TRBD1	TRBV2
CASSVRGNPQETQYF	TGTGCCAGCAGCGTCAGAGGGAACCCCCAAGAGACCCAGTACTTC	few	15	TRBJ2-5	-	TRBV9
CASSLVQQGAFGYTF	TGTGCCAGCAGCTTAGTTCAACAGGGGGCCTTTGGCTACACCTTC	-	15	TRBJ1-2	TRBD1	TRBV7-2
CATSRDRSRGNEKLFF	TGTGCCACCAGCAGAGATCGAAGTAGGGGGAATGAAAAACTGTTTTTT	-	16	TRBJ1-4	-	TRBV15
CASSLAGDEQFF	TGTGCCAGCTCACTAGCAGGGGATGAGCAGTTCTTC	-	12	TRBJ2-1	-	TRBV18
CASSEGGTTDTQYF	TGTGCCAGCAGTGAGGGGGGGACAACAGATACGCAGTATTTT	-	14	TRBJ2-3	-	TRBV2
CASSPDSNYGYTF	TGTGCCAGCAGCCCCGACAGTAACTATGGCTACACCTTC	-	13	TRBJ1-2	-	TRBV2